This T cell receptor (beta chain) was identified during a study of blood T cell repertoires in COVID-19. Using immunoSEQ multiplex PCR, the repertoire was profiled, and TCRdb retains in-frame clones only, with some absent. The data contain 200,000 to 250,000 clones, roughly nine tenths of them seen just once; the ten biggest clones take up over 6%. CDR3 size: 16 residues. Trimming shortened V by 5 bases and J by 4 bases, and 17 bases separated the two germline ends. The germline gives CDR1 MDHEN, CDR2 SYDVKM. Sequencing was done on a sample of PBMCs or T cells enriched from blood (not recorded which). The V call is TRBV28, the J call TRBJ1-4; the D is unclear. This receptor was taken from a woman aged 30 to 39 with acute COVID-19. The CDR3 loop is CASSPPLGQVNEKLFF. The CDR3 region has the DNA TGTGCCAGCAGTCCTCCCCTTGGGCAGGTTAATGAAAAACTGTTTTTT.